In this sample, the clone carrying this T cell receptor (beta chain) turned up once. The sample comes from a study of blood T cell repertoires in COVID-19. Overall study context: From T cells, B-cell-depleted T cells, or PBMCs came the material, which was cDNA or gDNA.

Germline assignment: CDR1 KGHSH and CDR2 LQKENI. The CDR3 covers 17 residues. V gave up 0 bases and J gave up 5 bases; unmatched junction bases: 8. Clones were read by immunoSEQ multiplex PCR, and TCRdb kept only the in-frame ones, dropping some. Among 55,000 to 75,000 clones listed, approximately 72% were seen once. The material sequenced was peripheral blood. The chain combines TRBV18 with TRBJ2-5, with 11 bases aligning to TRBD2. The sequence derives from a woman between 70 and 85 years old with COVID-19, enrolled during active disease. CDR3 sequence (DNA): TGTGCCAGCTCACCACCGAGGAGGATAGCGGGGGGGGAGACCCAGTACTTC. Residues: CASSPPRRIAGGETQYF.